This T cell receptor beta chain was captured in a study of beta chain features in type 1 diabetes. V shed 0 bases and J 8 bases; nucleotides not matched to a gene: 7. The germline CDR1 and CDR2 sequences are GTSNPN and SVGIG (reference sequence). The CDR3 has 14 amino acids. There are a few counts of this clone. Its matching antigen is unknown. The entirety of the isolated RNA underwent reverse transcription, so expressed TCRB transcripts were sequenced. The data were produced by immunoSEQ multiplex PCR, yet TCRdb's version contains in-frame clones alone and is incomplete. The sample lists 350,000 or so clones; 20% were seen once. Sampling consisted of one heparinised blood draw per donor, averaging approximately 120 mL. The study, taken as a whole, reports: Patients' naive, central memory and regulatory TCRB repertoires appeared more alike than those of healthy donors.

The source is a woman between 18 and 30 years old in good health. The chain combines TRBV30 with TRBJ2-1; TRBD1 aligns across 7 bases. Sample: naive CD4+ T cells from blood. Here the CDR3 DNA reads TGTGCCTGGAGTGTACAGCAGGGGGTCGATGAGCAGTTCTTC. Amino acids: CAWSVQQGVDEQFF. Looking up the rest from reference TRBV30 and TRBJ2-1 gives the full variable domain: SQTIHQWPATLVQPVGSPLSLECTVEGTSNPNLYWYRQAAGRGLQLLFYSVGIGQISSEVPQNLSASRPQDRQFILSSKKLLLSDSGFYLCAWSVQQGVDEQFFGPGTRLTVL.